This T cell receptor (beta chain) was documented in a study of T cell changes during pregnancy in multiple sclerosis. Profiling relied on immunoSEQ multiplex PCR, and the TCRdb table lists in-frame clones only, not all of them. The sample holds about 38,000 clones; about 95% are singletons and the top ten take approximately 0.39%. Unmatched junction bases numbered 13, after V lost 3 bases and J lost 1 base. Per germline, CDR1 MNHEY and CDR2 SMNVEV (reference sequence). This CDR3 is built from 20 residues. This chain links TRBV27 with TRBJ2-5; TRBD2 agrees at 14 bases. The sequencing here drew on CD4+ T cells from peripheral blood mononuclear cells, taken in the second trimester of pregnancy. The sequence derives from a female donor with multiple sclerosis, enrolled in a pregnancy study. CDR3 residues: CASSFRPGLAGAGFQETQYF. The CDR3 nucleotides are TGTGCCAGCAGTTTTCGACCGGGACTAGCGGGGGCCGGATTCCAAGAGACCCAGTACTTC.